This section outlines one T cell receptor (beta chain) sequence together with its context. Individuals aged about 18 to 95 years were recruited from some 26 US areas. Unmatched junction bases numbered 0, after V lost 3 bases and J lost 4 bases. Germline assignment: CDR1 MNHNS and CDR2 SASEGT. This CDR3 comprises 12 residues. The sample comes from a study of blood T cell repertoires in COVID-19. The data were produced by immunoSEQ multiplex PCR, yet TCRdb's version contains in-frame clones alone and is incomplete. The sample lists more than 200,000 clones; around 86% were seen once. Sequencing was done on a sample of PBMCs or T cells enriched from blood (not recorded which). The TCR originated in a man aged 30 to 39 in a cohort exposed to, infected with or recovered from COVID-19 (not recorded which). This chain links TRBV6-1 with TRBJ2-7; TRBD1 matches 7 bases. Written as DNA, the CDR3 is TGTGCCAGCAGTGACAGGGGGTACGAGCAGTACTTC. This translates into CASSDRGYEQYF.